What follows are 10 T cell receptor beta chains derived from one specimen sequenced in a study of CD8 T cells in ankylosing spondylitis. From the 5' RACE reads, TCRdb called clonotypes with MiXCR, one entry per CDR3 protein. The profile covers under 250,000 distinct CDR3 sequences, with roughly 32% appearing a single time and about 4% taken by the ten largest. The sequenced material came from blood, either unsorted or a sorted T cell fraction (not recorded which). The receptor source for this set is a male donor with ankylosing spondylitis or in good health (not recorded which).

The gene calls are TRBV29-1 and TRBJ1-4, with TRBD1 matching 7 bases. This CDR3 comprises 13 residues. The V gene's germline CDR1 is SQVTM and CDR2 ANQGSEA. V lost 5 bases, J lost 6 bases, and 6 bases stayed unmatched. The CDR3 coding sequence is TGCAGCGTTTTGGGGCAGGGGGATGAAAAACTGTTTTTT. Translating it yields CSVLGQGDEKLFF.

The V call is TRBV7-2, the J call TRBJ2-5; 13 bases fit TRBD2. V trimming: 1 base; J trimming: 5 bases; junction bases outside the gene matches: 4. This CDR3 spans 16 amino acids. The germline CDR1 and CDR2 sequences are SGHTA and FQGNSA. The CDR3 is CASSLVGLAGVETQYF. The CDR3 DNA reads as TGTGCCAGCAGCTTAGTCGGACTAGCGGGGGTCGAGACCCAGTACTTC.

This clonotype was picked up a small number of times. The chain carries TRBV14 and TRBJ2-5, with 7 bases matching TRBD1. The germline gives CDR1 SGHDN, CDR2 FVKESK. The CDR3 is made up of 16 amino acids. V was clipped by 3 bases and J by 1 base; unmatched bases: 8. The CDR3 here is CASSHRTGVGQETQYF. CDR3 in DNA: TGTGCCAGCAGCCATAGAACAGGGGTAGGCCAAGAGACCCAGTACTTC.

This chain uses TRBV5-6 with TRBJ2-7; a weak D match, TRBD1 (6 bases). Trimming stripped 1 base from V and 8 bases from J, with 13 bases between. From germline, CDR1 is SGHDT and CDR2 YYEEEE. CDR3 length: 13 residues. The CDR3 coding sequence is TGTGCCAGCAGCTTGTCGCAGGGGACGAAGCAGTACTTC. The encoded protein is CASSLSQGTKQYF.

This clonotype appeared a few times. This CDR3 reads CASRPQGGPAGYTF. CDR3 nucleotide sequence: TGCGCCAGCAGACCACAGGGAGGTCCAGCTGGCTACACCTTC. The chain recombines TRBV5-1 with TRBJ1-2; D may be TRBD1 (6 bases). This CDR3 contains 14 residues. Looked up from germline, CDR1 is SGHRS and CDR2 is YFSETQ. V was shortened by 5 bases and J by 7 bases, with 18 bases between the two germline ends.

The chain links TRBV15 to TRBJ2-7; tentative D call: TRBD1 (6 bases). The CDR3 contains 18 residues. CDR1 LNHNV and CDR2 YYDKDF come from the germline V gene (reference sequence). V was shortened by 2 bases and J by 2 bases, with 22 bases between the two germline ends. CDR3: CATSRFAAPQGQPYEQYF. The CDR3 nucleotides are TGTGCCACCAGCAGATTTGCAGCCCCACAGGGCCAACCCTACGAGCAGTACTTC.

This clonotype was seen a handful of times. The chain uses TRBV5-1 and TRBJ1-5; D unresolved. The CDR3 runs 15 residues. The V gene lost 1 base and the J gene lost 0 bases, with 8 bases spanning the gap. CDR1 is SGHRS, CDR2 YFSETQ, per germline. The CDR3 bases are TGCGCCAGCAGCTTGTACGGTAATAGCAATCAGCCCCAGCATTTT. Amino acids: CASSLYGNSNQPQHF.

This clonotype was counted once. The J gene is TRBJ2-1, the V gene TRBV11-2; 15 bases line up with TRBD2. V trimming: 4 bases; J trimming: 2 bases; junction bases outside the gene matches: 9. Looked up from germline, CDR1 is SGHAT and CDR2 is FQNNGV. This CDR3 is built from 19 residues. The CDR3 loop reads CASSWTGTSGGITYNEQFF. The CDR3 DNA sequence: TGTGCCAGCAGCTGGACCGGGACTAGCGGGGGGATCACCTACAATGAGCAGTTCTTC. The full variable domain, its missing parts supplied by reference TRBV11-2 and TRBJ2-1, is EAGVAQSPRYKIIEKRQSVAFWCNPISGHATLYWYQQILGQGPKLLIQFQNNGVVDDSQLPKDRFSAERLKGVDSTLKIQPAKLEDSAVYLCASSWTGTSGGITYNEQFFGPGTRLTVL.

The genes are TRBV12-3 or TRBV12-4 and TRBJ2-7; 9 positions match TRBD1. This CDR3 comprises 17 residues. V dropped 3 bases and J dropped 2; count of bases not matched to a gene: 11. DNA of the CDR3: TGTGCCAGCAGTTTCCGACAGGGGGGCCCCCTAGCCTACGAGCAGTACTTC. Its translation is CASSFRQGGPLAYEQYF.

V gene TRBV15 combines with J gene TRBJ1-6; TRBD1 is a possible D gene (6 bases). Germline V gives CDR1 LNHNV, CDR2 YYDKDF (reference sequence). V lost 5 bases and J 7 bases, leaving 15 bases between the germline ends. This CDR3 has 15 amino acids. The CDR3 nucleotides read TGTGCCACCAGCCTGGTTACAGGGCCAAATTCACCCCTCCACTTT. This translates into CATSLVTGPNSPLHF.